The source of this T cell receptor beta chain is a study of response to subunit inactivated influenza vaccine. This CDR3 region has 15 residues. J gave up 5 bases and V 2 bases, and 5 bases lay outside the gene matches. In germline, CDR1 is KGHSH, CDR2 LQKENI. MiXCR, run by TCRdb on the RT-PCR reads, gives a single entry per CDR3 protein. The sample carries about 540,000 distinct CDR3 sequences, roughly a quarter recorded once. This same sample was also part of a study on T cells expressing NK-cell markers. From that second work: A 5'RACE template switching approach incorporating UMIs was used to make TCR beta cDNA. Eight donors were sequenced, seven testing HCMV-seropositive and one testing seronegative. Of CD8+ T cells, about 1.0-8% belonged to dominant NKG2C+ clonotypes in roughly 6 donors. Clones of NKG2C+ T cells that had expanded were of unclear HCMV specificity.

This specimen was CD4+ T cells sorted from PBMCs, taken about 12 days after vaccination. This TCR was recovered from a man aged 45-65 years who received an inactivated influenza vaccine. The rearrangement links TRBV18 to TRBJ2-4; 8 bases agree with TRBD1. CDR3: CASSPTPGGENIQYF. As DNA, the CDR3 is TGTGCCAGCTCACCAACACCAGGGGGCGAAAACATTCAGTACTTC.